This is a list of T cell receptor beta chains from one sample in a study of blood T cell repertoires in COVID-19. Only in-frame clones appear in the TCRdb table, and some are missing; sequencing was by immunoSEQ multiplex PCR. The sample carries 150,000 to 200,000 clones, 80% to 90% recorded once. The sample taken for sequencing was peripheral blood. The receptors come from a man aged 55 to 70 with acute or convalescent COVID-19. Both conserved end residues are part of each CDR3. D genes are given only for firm matches. Not all rows give a size; the values are once, few, many and, for expanded clones, a class.

V gene	D gene	clone size	J gene	CDR3 DNA	CDR3 protein
TRBV28	TRBD1	once	TRBJ1-5	TGTGCCAGCAGTTTCGGACAGGCAAGCAATCAGCCCCAGCATTTT	CASSFGQASNQPQHF
TRBV18	TRBD1	.	TRBJ2-7	TGTGCCAGCTCACCGAGGGACAGGAGTGGATACGAGCAGTACTTC	CASSPRDRSGYEQYF
TRBV5-1	.	few	TRBJ2-3	TGCGCCAGCAGCTTGGCCGCGACGGGAGAGAACTCAGATACGCAGTATTTT	CASSLAATGENSDTQYF
TRBV28	.	.	TRBJ1-1	TGTGCCAGCAGCCAAGCAAGGGGCACTGAAGCTTTCTTT	CASSQARGTEAFF
TRBV24-1	.	.	TRBJ1-1	TGTGCCACCAGTGTGGGGGGTGAAGCTTTCTTT	CATSVGGEAFF
TRBV6-5	.	.	TRBJ1-5	TGTGCCAGCAGGGAGGTAGTAGGGCAGCCCCAGCATTTT	CASREVVGQPQHF
TRBV28	.	.	TRBJ1-3	TGTGCCAGCACCCTGGGAGGGAGAAACACCATATATTTT	CASTLGGRNTIYF
TRBV24-1	.	.	TRBJ2-5	TGTGCCACCAGCAGCGGGGAGACCCAGTACTTC	CATSSGETQYF
TRBV11-2	TRBD2	once	TRBJ2-2	TGTGCCAGCAGCTCCCGGGTAGCGGGAGGGGGGGAGCTGTTTTTT	CASSSRVAGGGELFF
TRBV24-1	.	.	TRBJ2-3	TGTGCCACCAGTGCCGGGAGCACAGATACGCAGTATTTT	CATSAGSTDTQYF
TRBV29-1	TRBD1	.	TRBJ1-1	TGCAGCGTTGGACAGGGGGCGTACACTGAAGCTTTCTTT	CSVGQGAYTEAFF
TRBV6-1	.	.	TRBJ1-6	TGTGCCAGCAGTGATCCCGGACATCCCGGGAATTCACCCCTCCACTTT	CASSDPGHPGNSPLHF
TRBV14	.	few	TRBJ1-4	TGTGCCAGCAGCCGAGGGTACACTAATGAAAAACTGTTTTTT	CASSRGYTNEKLFF
TRBV18	TRBD2	.	TRBJ2-7	TGTGCCAGCTCACCCCTGTATGCTAGCGGGATGTACGAGCAGTACTTC	CASSPLYASGMYEQYF
TRBV4-1	.	.	TRBJ2-3	TGCGCCAGCAGCCATAGGACAGAGACGGGAGATACGCAGTATTTT	CASSHRTETGDTQYF
TRBV2	TRBD2	.	TRBJ2-5	TGTGCCAGCAGGAGGGCGCCTAGCGGACAAGAGACCCAGTACTTC	CASRRAPSGQETQYF
TRBV15	TRBD2	.	TRBJ2-7	TGTGCCACCAGCAGAGGCCCCCCTCGGAGCGGGAGTTCAGACGAGCAGTACTTC	CATSRGPPRSGSSDEQYF
TRBV5-4	.	.	TRBJ1-5	TGTGCCAGCAGCTTGGCCGGGGGGGCAGATCAGCCCCAGCATTTT	CASSLAGGADQPQHF
TRBV6-5	.	.	TRBJ2-7	TGTGCCAGCACCCCACCGGGGAATTCCGAGCAGTACTTC	CASTPPGNSEQYF
TRBV7-9	.	.	TRBJ1-5	TGTGCCAGCAGCTTAGTGGGCAGGGGAGCGAACAATCAGCCCCAGCATTTT	CASSLVGRGANNQPQHF
TRBV28	TRBD2	.	TRBJ2-5	TGTGCCAGCAGTTTAGGGGCTAGCGGGGACCAAGAGACCCAGTACTTC	CASSLGASGDQETQYF
TRBV29-1	TRBD2	.	TRBJ2-5	TGCAGCGTTGGAGGGCCTAGCGGGAACGAAGAGACCCAGTACTTC	CSVGGPSGNEETQYF
TRBV6-4	TRBD2	.	TRBJ2-1	TGTGCCAGCAGTGAAAGAGCGGGACGTGGTGAGCAGTTCTTC	CASSERAGRGEQFF
TRBV4-2	.	.	TRBJ1-5	TGTGCCAGCAGCAACACGGGAGATAGCAATCAGCCCCAGCATTTT	CASSNTGDSNQPQHF
TRBV11-2	.	.	TRBJ1-1	TGTGCCAGCAGCTCGCAGGGTGAGAACACTGAAGCTTTCTTT	CASSSQGENTEAFF
TRBV27	.	once	TRBJ1-6	TGTGCCAGCAGTTTACGCCCCGGGGGGAATTCACCCCTCCACTTT	CASSLRPGGNSPLHF
TRBV30	TRBD1	.	TRBJ1-2	TGTGCCTGGGCTGACAGGGGCCGGTCCTATGGCTACACCTTC	CAWADRGRSYGYTF